The table lists the clone carrying this T cell receptor (beta chain) with a few counts. Its target is unknown. Use of 60 Vbeta and 13 Jbeta primers characterized the PCR. Only in-frame clones appear in the TCRdb table, and some are missing; sequencing was by immunoSEQ multiplex PCR. The table lists about 120,000 clones, approximately 72% of them singletons. Deletions cut 4 bases from V and 4 bases from J, with 11 bases between. The CDR3 loop spans 14 amino acids. Looked up from germline, CDR1 is SQVTM and CDR2 is ANQGSEA. The sample belongs to a study of cytomegalovirus exposure and HLA in healthy donors. Study-wide results and limits: Most TCR beta V segments were productive about 87% or about 30% of the time in an earlier analysis.

This clonotype was sampled from a man younger than 35 in good health and CMV-seronegative. The V and J genes are TRBV29-1 and TRBJ2-6; the D is unclear. The sequenced sample consisted of PBMCs. The CDR3 DNA reads TGCAGCGTTGCGGCCTGGCGGGGGGCCAACGTCCTGACTTTC. It translates to CSVAAWRGANVLTF. Based on the CDR3 plus reference TRBV29-1 and TRBJ2-6, the full variable domain is SAVISQKPSRDICQRGTSLTIQCQVDSQVTMMFWYRQQPGQSLTLIATANQGSEATYESGFVIDKFPISRPNLTFSTLTVSNMSPEDSSIYLCSVAAWRGANVLTFGAGSRLTVL.